This TCR beta chain came from a study of blood T cell repertoires in COVID-19. In the study overall: Specimens from acute and convalescent COVID-19 originated in the United States, Italy and Spain.

J lost 7 bases, V lost 2 bases, and 9 bases had no gene match. CDR3 length equals 17 residues. Profiling relied on immunoSEQ multiplex PCR, and the TCRdb table lists in-frame clones only, not all of them. The repertoire holds some 190,000 clones, with approximately 80% as singletons. Participants were aged roughly 18 to 95 years, lived in under 30 US areas, and enrolled virtually. Clinical history reported by participants formed the basis on which cohorts were assigned. A COVID-19 case had been met by exposed participants during the 2 weeks before study entry. Source material: PBMCs or T cells enriched from blood (not recorded which). This TCR was sampled from a man aged 55 to 70 who had been exposed to COVID-19. V and J are TRBV23-1 and TRBJ1-5; TRBD1 matches 12 bases. TRBV23-1 is an ORF for which the function is uncertain. This chain's CDR3 is CASSQRDRGPLWQPQHF. The CDR3 DNA reads TGCGCCAGCAGTCAACGGGACAGGGGGCCGCTCTGGCAGCCCCAGCATTTT.